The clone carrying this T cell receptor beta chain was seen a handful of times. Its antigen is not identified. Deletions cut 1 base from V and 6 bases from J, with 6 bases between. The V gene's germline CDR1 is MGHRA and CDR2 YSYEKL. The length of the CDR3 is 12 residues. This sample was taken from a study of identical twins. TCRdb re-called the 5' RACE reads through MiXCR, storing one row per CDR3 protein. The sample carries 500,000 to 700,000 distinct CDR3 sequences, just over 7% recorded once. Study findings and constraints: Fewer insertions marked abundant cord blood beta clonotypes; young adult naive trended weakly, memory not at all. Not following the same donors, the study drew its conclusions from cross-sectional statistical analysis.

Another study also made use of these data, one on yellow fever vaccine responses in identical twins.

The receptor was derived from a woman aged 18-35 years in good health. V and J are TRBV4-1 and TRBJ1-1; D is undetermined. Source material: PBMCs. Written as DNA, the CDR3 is TGCGCCAGCAGCCAAGGGTCCTCTGAAGCTTTCTTT. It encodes CASSQGSSEAFF.